This T cell receptor (beta chain) was captured in a study of blood T cell repertoires in COVID-19. Study details: The samples span acute and convalescent COVID-19 from the United States, Italy and Spain. Nucleic acid was either cDNA or gDNA, and it came from T cells, B-cell-depleted T cells, or PBMCs.

In the source study's methods: Nucleated cell number was recorded as an estimate derived from reference gene primer amplification. Profiled with immunoSEQ multiplex PCR; TCRdb holds only in-frame clones, not every one. That table furnishes V, J and clone size, whereas the DNA furnished D and trimming. The sample holds around 150,000 clones, 60% to 85% seen once. The CDR3 is made up of 14 amino acids. Germline trimming cut 5 bases from V and 12 bases from J; bases unmatched to any gene: 11. Germline V gene data show CDR1 as MNHEY and CDR2 as SVGEGT. This clonotype was obtained from a man aged 50 or older with acute or convalescent COVID-19. The chain couples TRBV6-2 or TRBV6-3 to TRBJ1-4, with TRBD1 identical over 8 bases. The specimen sequenced was peripheral blood. The CDR3 is CASSDRTGSQELFF. CDR3 in DNA: TGTGCCAGCAGTGACCGGACAGGGTCCCAGGAACTGTTTTTT.